This is a list of T cell receptor beta chains from one sample in a study of long-term antiretroviral therapy in people with HIV. Here immunoSEQ multiplex PCR was the method, and the copy in TCRdb shows in-frame clones only, minus some. The repertoire includes approximately 18,000 clones, 80% of them detected once, and over 3.5% sits in the top ten. Material: unsorted PBMCs, obtained 0.1 years before starting antiretroviral therapy. The receptors shown here come from a man younger than 35 with HIV. CDR3s include the opening cysteine and the closing phenylalanine or tryptophan. Only some rows state a clone size, as once, few, many or a class for expanded clones.

v_gene: TRBV27; abundance: few; CDR3aa: CASKAETGELFF
v_gene: TRBV7-8; abundance: .; CDR3aa: CASSLLVNSPLHF
v_gene: TRBV14; abundance: once; CDR3aa: CASSQSRPFETQYF
v_gene: TRBV5-4; abundance: .; CDR3aa: CASRPGDVYGYTF
v_gene: TRBV5-4; abundance: .; CDR3aa: CASSRQETYGYTF
v_gene: TRBV19; abundance: .; CDR3aa: CASGSRGPTDTQYF
v_gene: TRBV13; abundance: .; CDR3aa: CASSFWGSSDEQYF
v_gene: TRBV2; abundance: .; CDR3aa: CASSIVQDTGEAFF
v_gene: TRBV4-1; abundance: .; CDR3aa: CASSHQTDSQGRNQPQHF
v_gene: TRBV18; abundance: .; CDR3aa: CASRGDTDTQYF
v_gene: TRBV28; abundance: .; CDR3aa: CASRTSGGRGGYTF
v_gene: TRBV6-4; abundance: .; CDR3aa: CASSERGGRGVETQYF
v_gene: TRBV4-2; abundance: .; CDR3aa: CASSQESRGNTIYF
v_gene: TRBV7-2; abundance: .; CDR3aa: CASSSLQETQYF
v_gene: TRBV9; abundance: few; CDR3aa: CASSPRRDGRQYF
v_gene: TRBV11-3; abundance: .; CDR3aa: CASSLLGGREDNEQFF
v_gene: TRBV5-8; abundance: .; CDR3aa: CASSFPGLAGPAAHF
v_gene: TRBV6-5; abundance: few; CDR3aa: CASSYSLVRTEAFF